This T cell receptor (beta chain) was recorded in a study of T cell responses to AZD1222 COVID-19 vaccine. Broader study findings: White British donors predominated, females outnumbered males, and clonal diversity was possibly underestimated.

Profiled with immunoSEQ multiplex PCR; TCRdb holds only in-frame clones, not every one. Seen here are 130,000 to 150,000 clones, about nine tenths observed once, and the top ten hold roughly 3.2%. Germline V gene data show CDR1 as MNHNS and CDR2 as SASEGT. Trimming removed 2 bases from V and 2 bases from J; junction bases left unmatched: 5. The CDR3 runs to 15 residues. Points on this clone: Its specificity is unknown.

The sample consisted of peripheral blood, taken on day 0 of AZD1222 vaccination. The source of this sequence is an adult in good health. The chain recombines TRBV6-1 with TRBJ1-2; 7 bases are a match to TRBD1. CDR3 nucleotide sequence: TGTGCCAGCAGTGAATGGGGACAGATAAACTATGGCTACACCTTC. This gives the protein CASSEWGQINYGYTF.